Below, 21 T cell receptor beta chains from the same sample are listed, as sequenced in a study of cytomegalovirus exposure and HLA in healthy donors. The PCR contained 60 Vbeta and 13 Jbeta primers. Assay used: immunoSEQ multiplex PCR; TCRdb lists only in-frame clones, some missing. The data contain 100,000 to 150,000 clones, 17% of them singletons. Material for sequencing was PBMCs. Receptors originate from a female donor in good health and CMV-seropositive.

This clone appeared a few times. This chain connects TRBV30 to TRBJ2-1; 7 bases are shared with TRBD1. This CDR3 region has 16 residues. CDR1 and CDR2 from the germline V gene are GTSNPN and SVGIG (reference sequence). V was clipped by 2 bases and J by 5 bases; unmatched bases: 12. The CDR3 sequence is CAWSIQGAGGNNEQFF. CDR3 nucleotide sequence: TGTGCCTGGAGTATTCAGGGCGCAGGGGGAAACAATGAGCAGTTCTTC.

There are a few counts of this clone. The genes are TRBV7-8 and TRBJ2-3; weak D call: TRBD1 (5 bases). Germline V gene sequence: CDR1 SGHVS, CDR2 FQNEAQ. Trimming removed 2 bases at V and 3 bases at J, with 15 bases between. The CDR3 consists of 16 residues. CDR3 coding DNA: TGTGCCAGCAGCTTAACCCTCCAGGGAAGTACAGATACGCAGTATTTT. The encoded protein is CASSLTLQGSTDTQYF.

A few counts support this clone. The V call is TRBV5-1, the J call TRBJ2-3; 7 bases fit TRBD1. The germline CDR1 and CDR2 sequences are SGHRS and YFSETQ. V gave up 4 bases and J gave up 0 bases; unmatched junction bases: 2. The CDR3 runs to 14 residues. Written as DNA, the CDR3 is TGCGCCAGCAGCCCGGGACAGAGCACAGATACGCAGTATTTT. Translation gives CASSPGQSTDTQYF.

This clone turned up a few times. In nucleotides, the CDR3 is TGCAGCGTTGAACCAATATCACTAGCGGGGGTCACAGATACGCAGTATTTT. Its protein product is CSVEPISLAGVTDTQYF. The chain combines TRBV29-1 with TRBJ2-3, with TRBD2 identical over 11 bases. From germline, CDR1 is SQVTM and CDR2 ANQGSEA. J was trimmed by 2 bases and V by 2 bases; bases with no gene match: 9. This CDR3 comprises 17 residues.

This clone came up a few times. This chain joins TRBV28 and TRBJ2-7; 7 bases are shared with TRBD1. Trimming removed 5 bases from V and 6 bases from J; junction bases left unmatched: 10. The CDR3 loop spans 14 amino acids. CDR1 is MDHEN, CDR2 SYDVKM, per germline. The CDR3 bases are TGTGCCAGCAGTATACTTACGAGGGGGCGCGAGCAGTACTTC. It codes for CASSILTRGREQYF.

In this sample, this clone turned up once. The rearrangement links TRBV18 to TRBJ2-1; TRBD1 matches at 8 bases. This CDR3 contains 14 residues. Trimming removed 4 bases from V and 6 bases from J; junction bases left unmatched: 5. Per the germline V gene, CDR1 is KGHSH and CDR2 is LQKENI. The CDR3 region is CASSQTTGGNEQFF. The CDR3, as DNA: TGTGCCAGCTCACAGACTACAGGGGGCAATGAGCAGTTCTTC.

This clone was counted only a few times. This chain joins TRBV4-3 and TRBJ2-4; TRBD2 might be the D (6 bases). CDR3 length: 14 residues. Germline V gene sequence: CDR1 LGHNA, CDR2 YSLEER. Trimming took off 0 bases at V and 6 bases at J, with 9 bases between the two ends. The CDR3 coding sequence is TGCGCCAGCAGCCAAGAGGCGGGGAGAAACATTCAGTACTTC. This codes for CASSQEAGRNIQYF.

This clone was seen only a few times. This chain joins TRBV6-5 and TRBJ2-7; 11 bases match TRBD2. The CDR3 sequence is 15 residues long. Germline V lookup: CDR1 MNHEY, CDR2 SVGAGI. V was clipped by 6 bases and J by 2 bases; unmatched bases: 6. The CDR3 bases are TGTGCCAGCAGGGGGGGACTAGCGGATGCCTACGAGCAGTACTTC. Protein: CASRGGLADAYEQYF.

This clone was detected only a few times. The V and J genes are TRBV7-9 and TRBJ1-5; the D is unclear. Trimming took off 5 bases at V and 3 bases at J, with 8 bases between the two ends. The CDR3 spans 13 residues. From germline, CDR1 is SEHNR and CDR2 FQNEAQ (reference sequence). DNA of the CDR3: TGTGCCAGCAGCGAACGCGCCAATCAGCCCCAGCATTTT. Its translation: CASSERANQPQHF.

The rearrangement links TRBV7-2 to TRBJ1-2, with a possible D match to TRBD1 (5 bases). The CDR3 covers 17 residues. V lost 2 bases, J lost 1 base, and 17 bases lay in between. Per germline, CDR1 SGHTA and CDR2 FQGNSA. DNA of the CDR3: TGTGCCAGCAGCTTAACCATGGGGTCGGGGGGTAACTATGGCTACACCTTC. It yields the protein CASSLTMGSGGNYGYTF.

The chain carries TRBV27 and TRBJ1-3; D is uncertain. The length of the CDR3 is 14 residues. V dropped 5 bases and J dropped 0 bases, with 8 bases sitting between them. Germline values: CDR1 MNHEY, CDR2 SMNVEV (reference sequence). The chain's CDR3 is CASSAGFSGNTIYF. The CDR3 coding sequence is TGTGCCAGCAGTGCGGGGTTCTCTGGAAACACCATATATTTT.

This clone was found a few times. The V and J genes are TRBV29-1 and TRBJ2-2; 8 bases match TRBD1. V was clipped by 7 bases and J by 4 bases; unmatched bases: 5. Germline lookup yields CDR1 SQVTM and CDR2 ANQGSEA. The CDR3 loop spans 13 amino acids. CDR3 region: CSGRTGFTGELFF. DNA of the CDR3: TGCAGCGGACGGACAGGGTTCACCGGGGAGCTGTTTTTT.

V gene TRBV4-1 combines with J gene TRBJ2-7, with 14 bases that match TRBD2. This CDR3 spans 16 amino acids. The germline gives CDR1 MGHRA, CDR2 YSYEKL. The junction had 8 bases not matched to a gene; V was cut back by 6 bases and J by 4 bases. The CDR3, as DNA: TGCGCCAGCAGGCTCCGACTAGCGGGGGGGTTTTACGAGCAGTACTTC. This codes for CASRLRLAGGFYEQYF.

This chain connects TRBV6-1 to TRBJ2-1; tentatively, D is TRBD1 (5 bases). Germline CDR1 MNHNS, CDR2 SASEGT. The CDR3 has 15 residues. Deletions cut 3 bases from V and 5 bases from J, with 14 bases between. The CDR3 spells CASSDQGGVHNEQFF. CDR3 nucleotides: TGTGCCAGCAGTGACCAGGGCGGAGTCCACAATGAGCAGTTCTTC.

The table lists this clone with a few counts. The gene calls are TRBV30 and TRBJ2-1; 8 bases are a match to TRBD2. CDR3 length equals 15 residues. V was pared by 2 bases and J by 7 bases, with 10 bases of the junction left unmatched. The germline gives CDR1 GTSNPN, CDR2 SVGIG (reference sequence). CDR3 bases: TGTGCCTGGAGTCAGCCGGGACTAGGAAGGAATGAGCAGTTCTTC. This encodes CAWSQPGLGRNEQFF.

The CDR3, as DNA: TGTGCCAGCAGTGGGGCAGGGGGAGGCACAGATACGCAGTATTTT. Translating gives CASSGAGGGTDTQYF. This rearrangement joins TRBV2 to TRBJ2-3, with 7 bases aligning to TRBD1. This CDR3 spans 15 amino acids. The ends lost 4 bases at V and 1 base at J; junction bases unmatched: 5. The germline gives CDR1 SNHLY, CDR2 FYNNEI.

The sample holds a few counts of this clone. The chain couples TRBV29-1 to TRBJ2-5, with TRBD2 as a possible D gene (5 bases). The V gene's germline CDR1 is SQVTM and CDR2 ANQGSEA. Trimming took off 3 bases at V and 7 bases at J, with 12 bases between the two ends. This CDR3 has 12 amino acids. The CDR3 coding sequence is TGCAGCGTTGAGGCTGGAGGAGTGACCCAGTACTTC. It translates to CSVEAGGVTQYF. Together with reference TRBV29-1 and TRBJ2-5, the CDR3 gives the full variable domain: SAVISQKPSRDICQRGTSLTIQCQVDSQVTMMFWYRQQPGQSLTLIATANQGSEATYESGFVIDKFPISRPNLTFSTLTVSNMSPEDSSIYLCSVEAGGVTQYFGPGTRLLVL.

This chain connects TRBV4-2 to TRBJ2-5; D not certain. Germline CDR1 LGHNA, CDR2 YNFKEQ. The CDR3 has 13 residues. Trimming cost V 0 bases and J 5 bases, with 7 bases left between them. CDR3 residues: CASSQDPAETQYF. CDR3 bases: TGTGCCAGCAGCCAAGATCCAGCGGAGACCCAGTACTTC.

Only a few counts were recorded for this clone. This chain connects TRBV11-2 to TRBJ2-5, with a tentative D call TRBD2 (7 bases). Trimming shortened V by 2 bases and J by 0 bases, and 13 bases separated the two germline ends. CDR1 and CDR2 (germline): SGHAT, FQNNGV. CDR3 length: 16 residues. In nucleotides, the CDR3 is TGTGCCAGCAGCTTAAGGCGGGGGCGCCACCAAGAGACCCAGTACTTC. Protein product: CASSLRRGRHQETQYF.

J is TRBJ1-2 and V is TRBV28; 7 nucleotides align to TRBD1. Germline V gene data show CDR1 as MDHEN and CDR2 as SYDVKM. The V segment lost 6 bases and the J segment 3 bases; nucleotides outside the gene matches: 7. CDR3 length: 14 amino acids. The CDR3 nucleotides are TGTGCCAGCAGCTTGCCGGGACAGTACTATGGCTACACCTTC. Translation: CASSLPGQYYGYTF.

Points on this clone: The junction shows a germline mismatch at one end, possibly a read error. The CDR3 reads CAWSERASYAQYF. The CDR3 coding sequence is TGTGCCTGGAGCGAGAGGGCCAGTTACGCGCAGTACTTC. The gene calls are TRBV30 and TRBJ2-7, with D possibly matching TRBD2 (5 bases). Per germline, CDR1 GTSNPN and CDR2 SVGIG (reference sequence). The length of the CDR3 is 13 residues. Complete variable domain (other parts from reference TRBV30 and TRBJ2-7): SQTIHQWPATLVQPVGSPLSLECTVEGTSNPNLYWYRQAAGRGLQLLFYSVGIGQISSEVPQNLSASRPQDRQFILSSKKLLLSDSGFYLCAWSERASYAQYFGPGTRLTVT.